Sequencing of this T cell receptor beta chain was carried out in a study of cytomegalovirus exposure and HLA in healthy donors. Of note for this clone: Its cognate antigen is unknown.

The study's findings and limits: Roughly uniform sequencing depth across donors was assumed, possibly incorrectly.

CDR3 length: 16 amino acids. Germline V lookup: CDR1 SGHRS, CDR2 YFSETQ. The J segment lost 3 bases and the V segment lost 3 bases, leaving 9 bases of the junction unmatched. A multiplex PCR was run with 60 Vbeta primers and 13 Jbeta primers. Sequenced by immunoSEQ multiplex PCR; TCRdb stores in-frame clones only, minus some. The sample table includes some 84,000 clones. This TCR came from a man aged 45-65 years in good health and CMV-seronegative. The material sequenced was PBMCs. This sequence joins TRBV5-1 and TRBJ2-1; the match to TRBD2 covers 7 bases. The CDR3 coding sequence is TGCGCCAGCAGCTCGGGGTATCAGCGGGGCTACAATGAGCAGTTCTTC. Its protein is CASSSGYQRGYNEQFF. The variable domain in full, with the rest retrieved from reference TRBV5-1 and TRBJ2-1, is KAGVTQTPRYLIKTRGQQVTLSCSPISGHRSVSWYQQTPGQGLQFLFEYFSETQRNKGNFPGRFSGRQFSNSRSEMNVSTLELGDSALYLCASSSGYQRGYNEQFFGPGTRLTVL.